The clone carrying this T cell receptor beta chain was seen just once. Its matching antigen is unknown. Diagnoses were made from clinical symptoms, serum measures (thyroxine and TRAb), thyroid ultrasound and orbital computed tomography. Fresh peripheral blood, about 9.3 ml, yielded the PBMCs. This specimen comes from a study of T cells in Graves' hyperthyroidism and ophthalmopathy. Amplification yielded TCR beta CDR3 regions, with RNA transcripts as the source. When the TCR CDR3 underwent first-round RT-PCR, the HTBI primer set was used. TCRdb passed the multiplex PCR reads through MiXCR, listing each CDR3 protein once. The data show around 300,000 distinct CDR3 sequences, with 10% to 15% seen just once and approximately 8.6% held by the top ten. The germline V and J ends were trimmed by 7 bases and 4 bases, with 14 bases remaining between them. The CDR3 totals 13 residues. Germline CDR1 and CDR2: GTSNPN and SVGIG (reference sequence).

Study-wide results and limits: Most thyroid clonotypes expanded above 0.001 appeared in blood too.

Sequenced material: blood. This TCR came from a woman younger than 45 with Graves' hyperthyroidism that later progressed to Graves' ophthalmopathy. This chain connects TRBV30 to TRBJ2-1, with D tentatively TRBD2 (5 bases). The CDR3 here is CASPGNGYNEQFF. CDR3 DNA sequence: TGTGCCTCGCCGGGGAATGGGTACAATGAGCAGTTCTTC.